What follows are 26 T cell receptor beta chains derived from one specimen sequenced in a study of memory CD4+ T cells and cytomegalovirus serostatus. Single viable CD3+CD4+CD8-CD45RO+ cells were sorted as the memory CD4+ T cells. The table came from immunoSEQ multiplex PCR; TCRdb's copy has only in-frame clones and leaves some out. The data contain about 75,000 clones, about 78% of them singletons. Sequencing was done on a sample of memory CD4+ T cells from blood. All receptors derive from an adult in good health and CMV-seropositive.

The chain has TRBV11-2 and TRBJ1-2; 9 positions agree with TRBD1. From germline, CDR1 is SGHAT and CDR2 FQNNGV. J lost 8 bases, V lost 0 bases, and 4 bases had no gene match. This CDR3 has 14 residues. The CDR3 spells CASSLDGTGIGYTF. The CDR3 DNA reads TGTGCCAGCAGCTTAGATGGGACAGGGATCGGCTACACCTTC.

The J gene is TRBJ1-1, the V gene TRBV4-2; D is unclear. Germline lookup yields CDR1 LGHNA and CDR2 YNFKEQ. Between the trimmed V and J ends, which lost 6 bases and 0 bases, there was a span of 11 bases. The CDR3 has 14 residues. CDR3 coding DNA: TGTGCCAGCAGTAGGGAACGGCTGAACACTGAAGCTTTCTTT. This encodes CASSRERLNTEAFF.

This clone came up a few times. The chain couples TRBV30 to TRBJ1-1; D may be TRBD1 (6 bases). From germline, CDR1 is GTSNPN and CDR2 SVGIG (reference sequence). Deletions cut 4 bases from V and 0 bases from J, with 12 bases between. The CDR3 extends over 14 amino acids. The CDR3 DNA follows: TGTGCCTGGAAATTGGACAGCTTGAACACTGAAGCTTTCTTT. Its protein is CAWKLDSLNTEAFF.

The chain links TRBV25-1 to TRBJ2-3, with 8 bases lining up with TRBD1. V shed 4 bases, J shed 0 bases, and the junction held 3 bases outside the gene matches. The length of the CDR3 is 15 residues. Germline V gene lookup returns CDR1 MGHDK and CDR2 SYGVNS. DNA for the CDR3: TGTGCCAGCAGTGGGGACAGGTCTAGCACAGATACGCAGTATTTT. Translation gives CASSGDRSSTDTQYF.

J is TRBJ1-5 and V is TRBV5-1; 8 bases are a match to TRBD1. CDR3 size: 14 residues. Germline loops: CDR1 SGHRS, CDR2 YFSETQ. With V trimmed by 0 bases and J by 6 bases, 2 bases remained unmatched. CDR3 sequence (DNA): TGCGCCAGCAGCTTGGGGACAGGGAGTCAGCCCCAGCATTTT. Residues: CASSLGTGSQPQHF.

The DNA of the CDR3 is TGTGCCAGCAGTTTAGGACAGGGGTGGCGCGAGCAGTACTTC. This gives the protein CASSLGQGWREQYF. The V gene is TRBV28, the J gene TRBJ2-7; 9 bases fit TRBD1. V was pared by 2 bases and J by 6 bases, with 5 bases of the junction left unmatched. This CDR3 region has 14 residues. Per the germline V gene, CDR1 is MDHEN and CDR2 is SYDVKM.

In the case of this clone: At one of its ends the junction is not consistent with the germline gene, which may arise from a read error. This chain links TRBV7-2 with TRBJ2-5, with 13 bases identical to TRBD2. This CDR3 contains 15 residues. CDR1 and CDR2 from the germline V gene are SGHTA and FQGNSA. As DNA, the CDR3 is TGTGCCAGCAGCCCTCAAACTAGCGGGGGGGCCGTGATCCACTTC. This gives the protein CASSPQTSGGAVIHF.

The chain is built from TRBV7-2 and TRBJ2-1; 7 nucleotides align to TRBD1. The CDR3 covers 16 residues. In germline, CDR1 is SGHTA, CDR2 FQGNSA. Trimming removed 6 bases from V and 0 bases from J; junction bases left unmatched: 8. Written as DNA, the CDR3 is TGTGCCAGCAGTCGTACACCAGGGGGCTCCTACAATGAGCAGTTCTTC. Protein product: CASSRTPGGSYNEQFF. Looking up the rest from reference TRBV7-2 and TRBJ2-1 gives the full variable domain: GAGVSQSPSNKVTEKGKDVELRCDPISGHTALYWYRQSLGQGLEFLIYFQGNSAPDKSGLPSDRFSAERTGGSVSTLTIQRTQQEDSAVYLCASSRTPGGSYNEQFFGPGTRLTVL.

The chain couples TRBV9 to TRBJ2-3; 11 positions agree with TRBD2. In germline, CDR1 is SGDLS, CDR2 YYNGEE. With V trimmed by 3 bases and J by 7 bases, 4 bases remained unmatched. This CDR3 is 14 amino acids long. CDR3 region: CASSALAGAYTQYF. In DNA, the CDR3 is TGTGCCAGCAGCGCACTAGCGGGGGCCTATACGCAGTATTTT.

The chain recombines TRBV2 with TRBJ2-7, with D perhaps being TRBD1 or TRBD2 (5 bases each). From germline, CDR1 is SNHLY and CDR2 FYNNEI. The CDR3 sequence is 15 residues long. V dropped 10 bases and J dropped 4 bases, with 23 bases sitting between them. The CDR3 is CATSIAPGRSYEQYF. For the CDR3, the DNA is TGTGCCACTTCGATCGCTCCGGGACGTTCTTACGAGCAGTACTTC.

This sequence joins TRBV20-1 and TRBJ2-1; D remains ambiguous. Trimming removed 4 bases from V and 7 bases from J, with 8 bases in between. Germline V lookup: CDR1 DFQATT, CDR2 SNEGSKA (reference sequence). The CDR3 has 11 amino acids. For the CDR3, the DNA is TGCAGTGCTAAACAAGGGAATGAGCAGTTCTTC. This gives the protein CSAKQGNEQFF.

V usage is TRBV5-1 and J usage is TRBJ2-5; 9 bases agree with TRBD2. The CDR3 is 14 amino acids. Trimming at V came to 3 bases and at J to 4 bases, leaving 4 bases not matched to a gene. Looked up from germline, CDR1 is SGHRS and CDR2 is YFSETQ. The CDR3 DNA is TGCGCCAGCAGCTACGGACTAGCGTTAGAGACCCAGTACTTC. Its protein product is CASSYGLALETQYF.

This sequence joins TRBV14 and TRBJ1-6; no firm D call. The CDR3 is 14 amino acids. Germline assignment: CDR1 SGHDN and CDR2 FVKESK. The V end was cut by 1 base, the J end by 9 bases, with 10 bases between. The CDR3 loop is CASSQVLWSSPLHF. The CDR3 DNA reads TGTGCCAGCAGCCAAGTCCTGTGGAGTTCACCCCTCCACTTT.

CDR3 amino acids: CASGKQQGLTYEQYF. Written as DNA, the CDR3 is TGCGCCAGCGGTAAGCAACAGGGTTTGACCTACGAGCAGTACTTC. The chain is built from TRBV5-1 and TRBJ2-7, with D possibly being TRBD1 (6 bases). V lost 7 bases, J lost 2 bases, and 19 bases lay in between. The CDR3 runs 15 residues. In germline, CDR1 is SGHRS, CDR2 YFSETQ.

This clone was recorded at least ten times. The V and J genes are TRBV5-5 and TRBJ1-2; possible D gene TRBD1, 6 bases. The CDR3 is made up of 15 amino acids. Between the trimmed V and J ends, which lost 5 bases and 1 base, there was a span of 15 bases. The germline CDR1 and CDR2 sequences are SGHKS and YYEKEE (reference sequence). The CDR3 DNA is TGTGCCAGCAGTATGGAGGGGGTACTTAACTATGGCTACACCTTC. This translates into CASSMEGVLNYGYTF.

The chain is built from TRBV6-1 and TRBJ1-3, with D possibly being TRBD1 (6 bases). The CDR3 sequence is 16 residues long. V lost 4 bases and J 0 bases, leaving 13 bases between the germline ends. The V gene's germline CDR1 is MNHNS and CDR2 SASEGT. CDR3 nucleotide sequence: TGTGCCAGCAGTGCGGACAGTCCAAACTCTGGAAACACCATATATTTT. Residues: CASSADSPNSGNTIYF.

The chain recombines TRBV29-1 with TRBJ2-5; maybe TRBD2 (5 bases). The V end lost 7 bases, the J end lost 2 bases, and 20 bases lay between the germline ends. Germline CDR1 is SQVTM and CDR2 is ANQGSEA. This CDR3 spans 15 amino acids. The CDR3: CSAMTRVSWQETQYF. CDR3 bases: TGCAGCGCCATGACGAGGGTTAGTTGGCAAGAGACCCAGTACTTC.

The J gene is TRBJ1-1, the V gene TRBV19; D not resolved. Germline CDR1 is LNHDA and CDR2 is SQIVND (reference sequence). This CDR3 is 13 amino acids long. Trimming took off 7 bases at V and 5 bases at J, with 14 bases between the two ends. CDR3 nucleotides: TGTGCCAGTACCATTTTAGGAATTACTGAAGCTTTCTTT. Translated, it gives CASTILGITEAFF.

J is TRBJ1-4 and V is TRBV5-1; D is ambiguous. CDR1 SGHRS and CDR2 YFSETQ come from the germline V gene. The CDR3 has 15 residues. The V end lost 0 bases, the J end lost 7 bases, and 13 bases lay between the germline ends. The CDR3 DNA reads TGCGCCAGCAGCTTGGAAGGCGGGCTCGGTGAAAAACTGTTTTTT. Its protein product is CASSLEGGLGEKLFF. Full variable domain (missing parts from reference TRBV5-1 and TRBJ1-4): KAGVTQTPRYLIKTRGQQVTLSCSPISGHRSVSWYQQTPGQGLQFLFEYFSETQRNKGNFPGRFSGRQFSNSRSEMNVSTLELGDSALYLCASSLEGGLGEKLFFGSGTQLSVL.

CDR3 coding DNA: TGCGCCAGCAGTCCAGGACAGGGGGCGCCCAACTATGGCTACACCTTC. Translation gives CASSPGQGAPNYGYTF. The V call is TRBV10-1, the J call TRBJ1-2, with 11 nucleotides matching TRBD1. Trimming removed 5 bases from V and 2 bases from J; junction bases left unmatched: 7. CDR1 and CDR2 from the germline V gene are WNHNN and SYGVQD (reference sequence). This CDR3 is built from 16 residues.

The chain has TRBV7-9 and TRBJ2-1, with TRBD2 identical over 7 bases. Germline-derived CDR1 and CDR2 are SEHNR and FQNEAQ (reference sequence). The trim removed 6 bases at V and 2 bases at J, leaving 7 bases unmatched. The CDR3 covers 15 residues. The CDR3 here is CASSPSGATYNEQFF. CDR3 sequence (DNA): TGTGCCAGCAGTCCCAGCGGGGCGACCTACAATGAGCAGTTCTTC.

The chain carries TRBV2 and TRBJ1-4, with D unclear. Germline V gives CDR1 SNHLY, CDR2 FYNNEI. CDR3 size: 13 residues. V was cut by 10 bases and J by 0 bases, with 9 bases left in between. The CDR3 DNA follows: TGTGCCACCGGACGGGCAACTAATGAAAAACTGTTTTTT. Translating gives CATGRATNEKLFF.

V usage is TRBV30 and J usage is TRBJ1-4, with D unclear. The CDR3 has 12 amino acids. Trimming pared 3 bases from V and 8 bases from J, leaving 10 bases between. CDR1 GTSNPN and CDR2 SVGIG come from the germline V gene (reference sequence). The CDR3 DNA is TGTGCCTGGAGCGTTTCTGCGGAAAAACTGTTTTTT. Its translation: CAWSVSAEKLFF.

CDR3 nucleotides: TGTGCCAGCAGTGAAGCCGGCTATGACACTGAAGCTTTCTTT. It is translated as CASSEAGYDTEAFF. J is TRBJ1-1 and V is TRBV2, with D uncertain. V shed 0 bases and J shed 3 bases, with 8 bases lying between them. Germline CDR1 and CDR2: SNHLY and FYNNEI. CDR3 length equals 14 residues.

The rearrangement uses TRBV7-2 and TRBJ2-7, with D unclear. The CDR3 totals 13 residues. Trimming removed 1 base at V and 5 bases at J, with 9 bases between. Germline V gives CDR1 SGHTA, CDR2 FQGNSA. CDR3: CASSLVVRNEQYV. The DNA of the CDR3 is TGTGCCAGCAGCTTAGTGGTCCGAAACGAGCAGTACGTC.

This clone was counted a few times. This rearrangement joins TRBV28 to TRBJ2-1; 11 positions agree with TRBD2. CDR1 MDHEN and CDR2 SYDVKM come from the germline V gene. Trimming removed 5 bases from V and 0 bases from J; junction bases left unmatched: 12. The CDR3 has 19 residues. The CDR3 DNA reads TGTGCCAGCAGTCACGCCGGGACTAGCGGATCAAGCTCCTACAATGAGCAGTTCTTC. Its translation: CASSHAGTSGSSSYNEQFF.